This T cell receptor (beta chain) emerged from a study of CD8+ T cells in alopecia areata. General study findings and limits: Unlike in mice, where it was clearer, TCR sharing across patients was less clear, possibly HLA-related. There was only one nonresponder, so it was unclear how baseline CD8+ expansion relates to response. Higher clonality and more expanded CD8+ clones appeared in lesional than normal scalp.

As concerns this clone: Its target is unknown.

Sequencing used cDNA as its template, made by extracting RNA and reverse transcribing it. Generated by immunoSEQ multiplex PCR, the TCRdb table keeps only in-frame clones and is missing some. The table records about 100,000 clones, 50% to 60% of them present only once. CDR3 size: 13 residues. Germline V gene data show CDR1 as SNHLY and CDR2 as FYNNEI. The germline V and J ends were trimmed by 10 bases and 0 bases, with 12 bases remaining between them. Regarding treatment: oral pan-JAK inhibitor, 5-10 mg twice daily. The rearrangement joins TRBV2 to TRBJ1-2, with a possible D match to TRBD1 (6 bases). The sample in question was CD8+ T cells sorted from blood, obtained at approximately week 55, from a patient treated with tofacitinib. The TCR originated in a human donor with alopecia areata. In DNA form, the CDR3 reads TGTGCCACCTTCGGGGGGCCTAACTATGGCTACACCTTC. Translating gives CATFGGPNYGYTF.